Reported below is one T cell receptor beta chain. Its cognate antigen is unknown. The CDR3 consists of 15 residues. The germline CDR1 and CDR2 sequences are SGDLS and YYNGEE. V was cut by 4 bases and J by 0 bases, with 13 bases left in between. The entry originates in a study of vaccination effects on CD4 cells after COVID-19. Study at large: Participants each got two BNT162b2 or mRNA-1273 vaccine doses.

Pools of viral peptides were used by the ViraFEST assay to expand antigen-specific CD4+ T cells ahead of sequencing. Isolation of CD4+ T cells took place after approximately 10 days of culture. Recipients of the vaccine had no prior SARS-CoV-2 infection and negative nucleocapsid antibodies. Measured with immunoSEQ multiplex PCR; TCRdb has only the in-frame clones, and not every one. The sample holds approximately 76,000 clones; around 76% are singletons and the top ten take over 9.5%. The chain employs TRBV9 and TRBJ1-1; D is ambiguous. The sample here was CD4+ T cells from PBMCs cultured with SARS-CoV-2 spike peptides, taken before COVID-19 vaccination. The sequence derives from a human donor who received a COVID-19 vaccine. CDR3 region: CASSLRGQMNTEAFF. The DNA of the CDR3 is TGTGCCAGCAGCCTCCGTGGGCAAATGAACACTGAAGCTTTCTTT.